This TCR beta chain is from a study of T cell responses to AZD1222 COVID-19 vaccine (dated by TCRdb to about 2021). Background on the whole study: A total of more than 230 trial participants underwent TCR sequencing, of whom about 210 had received two doses of AZD1222 and roughly 26 had received two doses of the MenACWY control vaccine. Enrollment into the trials was organized by age into subgroups of 18-55, 56-69 and 70-plus years, and those subgroups contained roughly 140, 27 and 60 TCR-sequenced participants, respectively. Results the study describes overall, beyond this receptor: After two AZD1222 doses, both the breadth and the depth of spike-specific TCRs were significantly higher than at day 0 and than in MenACWY recipients. The vaccine-associated CD4 TCRs covered the entire spike protein, and the dominant responses fell in regions 160-218 and 743-854. Conclusions about previously exposed vaccinees were limited because only five to seven AZD1222 recipients were SARS-CoV-2 seropositive at baseline. Because no day 14 peak-response samples were available, the repertoires could be characterized only after the peak T cell response. Nearly half of unique spike-specific TCRs reportedly recognized epitopes outside regions mutated in the B.1.351 and B.1.1.7 variants. Most participants were white British and females outnumbered males, and the authors suggested that clonal diversity may have been underestimated. In the small 56-69-year group, the increase in depth fell short of significance, most likely because of low power.

The CDR3 regions of human TCRbeta chains were analyzed by immunosequencing. As for the original processing: TCRs in the repertoires were compared against a reference library of SARS-CoV-2-specific TCRs that had been generated with the MIRA antigen-specificity platform. Breadth was defined as the fraction of unique TCRs that were SARS-CoV-2-associated, and depth was defined as the fraction of total T cells that were SARS-CoV-2-associated. Using the MIRA data, every spike-specific TCR was mapped to the spike region that the TCR reacted to and assigned to either a CD4 or a CD8 class. Log10-transformed breadth and depth values were compared by one-way ANOVA with Sidak's multiple comparisons tests. Sourced from immuneACCESS, this table was stored by TCRdb with only in-frame sequences that have V and J called. A share of the clones is absent; for the studies checked, an unresolved V gene accounts for under half, and the remainder has no known explanation. The V and J calls and the clone size are those of that table, but D and trimming were determined from the DNA. In all, the sample holds roughly 180,000 clones, and about 90% of those were seen once. The ten largest make up roughly 1.4% of the sample.

The sample's time point label, decoded: about 28 days (+/-7) after the second vaccine dose. AZD1222 recipients with second doses at about 4 weeks or about 12 weeks were pooled, because spike-specific TCR depth and breadth did not differ between schedules. Vaccinee samples were obtained from the UK trials COV001 and COV002, which included a single-blind randomized controlled phase 2/3 trial of AZD1222 (ChAdOx1 nCoV-19) in healthy adults. Trial participant PBMC samples were collected at day 0 and day 28 after the second dose for TCRbeta chain sequencing. Of note for this clone: Its antigen has not been determined. Nothing much larger sits one base from this clone, and base qualities are not available.

The germline V gene sets CDR1 to SNHLY and CDR2 to FYNNEI. The CDR3 sequence holds 15 residues, the cysteine and phenylalanine included. CDR3 DNA only is kept here, 45 bases in frame from base 1. Clipping removes 2 bases from V and 1 base from J, with 2 as the unmatched junction base count. The origin of this receptor is an adult who received the AZD1222 COVID-19 vaccine. The chain is assembled from TRBV2 and TRBJ2-7; 10 bases in the junction line up with TRBD1. The sequencing here drew on peripheral blood, taken 28 days after the second AZD1222 dose. The DNA is TGTGCCAGCAGTGAATGGGGACAGGGGTCCTACGAGCAGTACTTC. It specifies CASSEWGQGSYEQYF.